A selection of T cell receptor beta chains follows, all from one sample in a study of blood T cell repertoires in COVID-19. The repertoire was sequenced with immunoSEQ multiplex PCR; TCRdb's copy has only in-frame clones and lacks some. The top ten clones hold 4% of a sample with some 160,000 clones, 80% to 90% of them seen once. Sequencing was done on a sample of peripheral blood. These receptors were taken from a woman in her sixties or seventies with acute or convalescent COVID-19. The CDR3 runs from the conserved cysteine through the conserved F or W. Each record gives: clone size, V gene, D gene, CDR3 protein. A D gene is named only where the DNA matches it firmly. Clone size is not always given. Where it is, it says once, few, many or a class for expanded clones.

few	TRBV28	TRBD1	CASSLHRQGPFYSNQPQHF
-	TRBV18	TRBD1	CASSPSSLGTVYNQPQHF
-	TRBV7-2	-	CASSPGEGGIYGYTF
-	TRBV5-1	TRBD1	CASSPQAGQGQAF
-	TRBV5-1	TRBD1	CASSSRGRGYEQYF
once	TRBV20-1	-	CSASPPPGFSYEQYF
-	TRBV28	TRBD2	CASSPRSGAVELFF
-	TRBV7-2	TRBD1	CASSPTRDRGRNEKLFF
-	TRBV18	-	CASSPDRTTEAFF
-	TRBV18	-	CASSPPFAHLSSYNEQFF
-	TRBV6-5	-	CASRQGSGYGYTF
-	TRBV27	-	CASSVQGGGGYTF
-	TRBV25-1	TRBD1	CASSAKRGTGGNNSPLHF
-	TRBV6-4	TRBD1	CASSETGGGQPQHF
-	TRBV5-1	TRBD2	CASSLGGTSGSYEQYF
once	TRBV29-1	-	CSVARSTGYEQYF
-	TRBV5-1	TRBD2	CASSLVPAGGYETQYF
few	TRBV6-1	-	CASSTWRTLTDTQYF
-	TRBV2	-	CASNTGLNEQYF
-	TRBV28	TRBD1	CASSLGQGVNQPQHF
-	TRBV12-3/TRBV12-4	TRBD1	CASSDRGTGELFF
-	TRBV28	TRBD1	CASSLAGQGPFF
-	TRBV10-3	TRBD2	CATETSGGAYYNEQFF
-	TRBV10-3	TRBD1	CAISNSGTASYEQYF
-	TRBV7-2	-	CASSPDLSRDYEQYF
-	TRBV19	-	CASHRGMAVSSYNEQFF
-	TRBV10-3	-	CAISEKGDTIYF
few	TRBV6-2/TRBV6-3	TRBD1	CASSTSTGDEKLFF
-	TRBV11-2	TRBD1	CASSSGQADTQYF
-	TRBV18	-	CASSPQTGGDKNIQYF
-	TRBV18	TRBD2	CASSPRLAGNSYNEQFF
-	TRBV19	TRBD1	CASSTRRDRGYEQYF
-	TRBV29-1	TRBD2	CSVVAGLPYEQYF
-	TRBV7-8	TRBD1	CASSLGQLKGAPLHF
once	TRBV28	-	CASREWGRTEAFF
-	TRBV27	-	CASSSPLQGYGYTF
-	TRBV5-1	TRBD2	CASSLVPAGTGELFF
-	TRBV2	-	CASSQLTRRSNQPQHF
-	TRBV7-6	TRBD1	CASSHGQAGSEKLFF
-	TRBV20-1	-	CSASSGGRNTEAFF
-	TRBV6-5	-	CASKTPNMNTEAFF
few	TRBV6-5	-	CASTDTTDTQYF
-	TRBV5-1	-	CASSLWYGSGNTIYF
once	TRBV3-1/TRBV3-2	TRBD1	CASSQGQGSVNTGELFF
-	TRBV27	-	CASRISPKSREQYF
-	TRBV6-4	TRBD1	CASSGDTGQVNTEAFF
-	TRBV10-3	-	CAIRTDSLDTQYF